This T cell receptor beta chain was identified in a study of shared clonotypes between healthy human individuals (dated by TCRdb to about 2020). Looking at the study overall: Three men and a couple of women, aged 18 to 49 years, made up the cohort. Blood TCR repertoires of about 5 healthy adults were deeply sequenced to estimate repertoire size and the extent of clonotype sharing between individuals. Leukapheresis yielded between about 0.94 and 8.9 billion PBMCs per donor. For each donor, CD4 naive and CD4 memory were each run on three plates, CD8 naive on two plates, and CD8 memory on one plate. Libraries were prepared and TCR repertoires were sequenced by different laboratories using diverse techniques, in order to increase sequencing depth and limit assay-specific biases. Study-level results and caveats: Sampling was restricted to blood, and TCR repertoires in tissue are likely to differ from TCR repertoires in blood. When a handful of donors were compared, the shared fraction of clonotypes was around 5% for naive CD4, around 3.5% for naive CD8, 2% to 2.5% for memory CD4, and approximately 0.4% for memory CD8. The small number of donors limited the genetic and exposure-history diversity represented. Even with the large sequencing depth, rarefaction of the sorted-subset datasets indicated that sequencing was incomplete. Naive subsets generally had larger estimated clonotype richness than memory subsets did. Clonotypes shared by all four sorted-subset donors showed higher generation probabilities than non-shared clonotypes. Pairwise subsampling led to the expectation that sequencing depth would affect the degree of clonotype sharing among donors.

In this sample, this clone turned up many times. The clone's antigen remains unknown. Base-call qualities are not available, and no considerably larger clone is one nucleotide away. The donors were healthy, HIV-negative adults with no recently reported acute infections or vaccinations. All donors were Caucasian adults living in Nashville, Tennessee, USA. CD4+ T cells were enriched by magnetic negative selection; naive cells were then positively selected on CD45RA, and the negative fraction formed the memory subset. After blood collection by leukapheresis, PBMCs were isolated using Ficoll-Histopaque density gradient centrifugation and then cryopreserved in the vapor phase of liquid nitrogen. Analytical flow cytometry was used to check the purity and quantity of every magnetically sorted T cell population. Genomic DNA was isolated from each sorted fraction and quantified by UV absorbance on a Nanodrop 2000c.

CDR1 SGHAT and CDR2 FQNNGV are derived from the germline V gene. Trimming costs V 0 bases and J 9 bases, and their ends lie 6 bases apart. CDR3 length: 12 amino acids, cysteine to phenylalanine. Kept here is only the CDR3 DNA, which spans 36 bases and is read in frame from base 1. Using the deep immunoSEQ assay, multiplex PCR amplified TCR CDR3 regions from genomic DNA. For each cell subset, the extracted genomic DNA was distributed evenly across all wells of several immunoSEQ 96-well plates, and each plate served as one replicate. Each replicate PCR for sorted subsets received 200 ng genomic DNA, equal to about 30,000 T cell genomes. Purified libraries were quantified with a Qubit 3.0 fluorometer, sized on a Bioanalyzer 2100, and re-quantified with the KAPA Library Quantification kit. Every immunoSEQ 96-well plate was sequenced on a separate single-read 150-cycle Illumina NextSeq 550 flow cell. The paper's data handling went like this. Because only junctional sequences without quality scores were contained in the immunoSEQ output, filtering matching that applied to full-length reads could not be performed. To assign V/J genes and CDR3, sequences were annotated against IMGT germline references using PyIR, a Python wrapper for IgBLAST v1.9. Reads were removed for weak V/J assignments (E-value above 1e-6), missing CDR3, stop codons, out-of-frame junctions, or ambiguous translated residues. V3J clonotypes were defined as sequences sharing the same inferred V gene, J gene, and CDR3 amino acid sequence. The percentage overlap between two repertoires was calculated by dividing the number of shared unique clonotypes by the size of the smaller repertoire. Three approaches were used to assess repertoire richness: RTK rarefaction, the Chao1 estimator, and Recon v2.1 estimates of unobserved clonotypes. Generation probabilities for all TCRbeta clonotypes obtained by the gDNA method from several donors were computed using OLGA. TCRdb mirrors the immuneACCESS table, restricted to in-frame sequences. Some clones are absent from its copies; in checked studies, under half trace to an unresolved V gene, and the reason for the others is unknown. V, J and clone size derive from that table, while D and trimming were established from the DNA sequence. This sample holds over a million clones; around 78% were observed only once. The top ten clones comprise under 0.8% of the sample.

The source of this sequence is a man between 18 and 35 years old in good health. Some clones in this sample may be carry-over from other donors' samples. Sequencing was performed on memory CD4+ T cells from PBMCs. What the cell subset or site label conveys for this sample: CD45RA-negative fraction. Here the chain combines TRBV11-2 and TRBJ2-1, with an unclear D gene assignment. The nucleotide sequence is TGTGCCAGCAGCTTAGATTCCGGTGAGCAGTTCTTC. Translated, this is CASSLDSGEQFF. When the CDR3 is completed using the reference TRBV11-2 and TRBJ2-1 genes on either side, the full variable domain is EAGVAQSPRYKIIEKRQSVAFWCNPISGHATLYWYQQILGQGPKLLIQFQNNGVVDDSQLPKDRFSAERLKGVDSTLKIQPAKLEDSAVYLCASSLDSGEQFFGPGTRLTVL.